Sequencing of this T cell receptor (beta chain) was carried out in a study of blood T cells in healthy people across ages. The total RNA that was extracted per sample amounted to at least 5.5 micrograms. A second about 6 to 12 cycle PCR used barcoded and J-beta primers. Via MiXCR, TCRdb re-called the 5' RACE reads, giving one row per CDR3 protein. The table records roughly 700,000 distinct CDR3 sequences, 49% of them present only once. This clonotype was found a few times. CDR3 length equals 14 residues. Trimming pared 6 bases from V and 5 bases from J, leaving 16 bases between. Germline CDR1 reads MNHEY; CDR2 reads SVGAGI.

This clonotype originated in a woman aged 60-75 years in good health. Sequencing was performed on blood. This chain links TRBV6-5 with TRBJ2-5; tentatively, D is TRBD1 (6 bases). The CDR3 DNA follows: TGTGCCAGCAGCTTATTCACAGGGCGGGAGACCCAGTACTTC. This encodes CASSLFTGRETQYF.